A single sample gave rise to the 14 T cell receptor beta chains below, sequenced in a study of cytomegalovirus exposure and HLA in healthy donors. Primers included in the PCR were 60 Vbeta and 13 Jbeta primers. Sequencing was performed with immunoSEQ multiplex PCR; in TCRdb, only in-frame clones are kept and a portion is missing. The table lists about 130,000 clones, 80% to 90% of them singletons, with roughly 2.7% in the top ten. Sequenced: PBMCs. All receptors derive from a man aged 50-59 years in good health and CMV-seronegative.

This chain uses TRBV2 with TRBJ2-7; a possible D gene is TRBD2 (5 bases). Trimming shortened V by 7 bases and J by 7 bases, and 14 bases separated the two germline ends. Germline values: CDR1 SNHLY, CDR2 FYNNEI. The CDR3 covers 12 residues. The CDR3 is CASTVQGLEQYF. The CDR3 region has the DNA TGTGCCAGCACCGTCCAAGGACTTGAGCAGTACTTC.

This clone was detected a few times. This chain joins TRBV10-3 and TRBJ1-5, with 7 bases lining up with TRBD1. This CDR3 is 13 amino acids long. The ends lost 6 bases at V and 6 bases at J; junction bases unmatched: 5. The V gene's germline CDR1 is ENHRY and CDR2 SYGVKD. CDR3 amino acids: CAIRETGFQPQHF. DNA for the CDR3: TGTGCCATCAGGGAGACAGGGTTTCAGCCCCAGCATTTT.

The chain uses TRBV11-2 and TRBJ2-7; no firm D call. Germline lookup yields CDR1 SGHAT and CDR2 FQNNGV. Trimming pared 2 bases from V and 4 bases from J, leaving 9 bases between. The CDR3 contains 13 residues. Here the CDR3 DNA reads TGTGCCAGCAGCTTATCCGGGTGGTACGAGCAGTACTTC. It translates to CASSLSGWYEQYF.

The CDR3 loop reads CASSRTSGAYNEQFF. In nucleotides, the CDR3 is TGCGCCAGCAGTCGGACTAGCGGGGCCTACAATGAGCAGTTCTTC. This chain connects TRBV10-1 to TRBJ2-1; 12 positions agree with TRBD2. Germline V CDR1 and CDR2: WNHNN, SYGVQD (reference sequence). Trimming took 5 bases from V and 2 from J; bases not matched to a gene: 1. The length of the CDR3 is 15 residues.

In its sample, this clone was seen once. The chain links TRBV30 to TRBJ1-2; maybe TRBD1 (5 bases). The V gene's germline CDR1 is GTSNPN and CDR2 SVGIG (reference sequence). Trimming shortened V by 2 bases and J by 4 bases, and 23 bases separated the two germline ends. There are 17 residues in the CDR3. The CDR3 reads CAWSHSRGHPRGYGYTF. The DNA for the CDR3 is TGTGCCTGGAGTCACTCTCGAGGACACCCAAGGGGCTATGGCTACACCTTC.

J is TRBJ2-5 and V is TRBV5-1; the D gene is possibly TRBD1 (6 bases). Germline lookup yields CDR1 SGHRS and CDR2 YFSETQ. The CDR3 consists of 15 residues. Trimming removed 4 bases from V and 5 bases from J, with 18 bases in between. In DNA, the CDR3 is TGCGCCAGCAGCCCAATTCCGGGACAAGTGGAGACCCAGTACTTC. Translation: CASSPIPGQVETQYF.

By share of the sample, this clone is medium-sized (0.01 to 0.1%). This rearrangement joins TRBV4-3 to TRBJ2-5; 14 bases line up with TRBD2. Looked up from germline, CDR1 is LGHNA and CDR2 is YSLEER. CDR3 length equals 17 residues. The J segment lost 1 base and the V segment lost 3 bases, leaving 4 bases of the junction unmatched. The CDR3 coding sequence is TGCGCCAGCAGCCACCGACTAGCGGGGGGGACCCAAGAGACCCAGTACTTC. Its translation: CASSHRLAGGTQETQYF.

The CDR3 DNA reads as TGTGCCAGCAGGCCCGACAGGGGCCCCTACGAGCAGTACTTC. This translates into CASRPDRGPYEQYF. This sequence joins TRBV7-2 and TRBJ2-7; 8 bases fit TRBD1. With 6 bases clipped from V and 2 bases from J, the junction kept 6 bases outside the gene matches. Germline V gene data show CDR1 as SGHTA and CDR2 as FQGNSA. The CDR3 contains 14 residues.

As to this clone: Compared with germline, one end of the junction differs, possibly owing to a read error. The chain carries TRBV5-1 and TRBJ2-7; unclear D gene. Germline V lookup: CDR1 SGHRS, CDR2 YFSETQ. CDR3 length: 14 residues. The CDR3 reads CASSLETASCEQYF. In DNA, the CDR3 is TGCGCCAGCAGCTTGGAAACAGCCTCCTGCGAGCAGTACTTC.

The chain couples TRBV6-6 to TRBJ2-3; TRBD2 agrees at 8 bases. The V and J ends lost 5 bases and 6 bases, in that order; junction bases with no gene match: 10. The CDR3 is 15 residues long. Looked up from germline, CDR1 is MNHNY and CDR2 is SVGAGI (reference sequence). The CDR3 region has the DNA TGTGCCAGCAGTCCACGGGGGGGGATTGGGGATACGCAGTATTTT. Amino acid sequence: CASSPRGGIGDTQYF.

The chain joins TRBV18 to TRBJ1-2, with a weak D call TRBD1 (5 bases). Trimming stripped 5 bases from V and 6 bases from J, with 25 bases between. Germline V lookup: CDR1 KGHSH, CDR2 LQKENI. The CDR3 runs to 17 residues. The DNA of the CDR3 is TGTGCCAGCTCAAACTCATTACTAGCAGGGATTATTCATGGCTACACCTTC. Protein: CASSNSLLAGIIHGYTF. The variable domain in full, with the rest retrieved from reference TRBV18 and TRBJ1-2, is NAGVMQNPRHLVRRRGQEARLRCSPMKGHSHVYWYRQLPEEGLKFMVYLQKENIIDESGMPKERFSAEFPKEGPSILRIQQVVRGDSAAYFCASSNSLLAGIIHGYTFGSGTRLTVV.

CDR3 bases: TGTGCCAGCAGCGTGGGTCCTGGAGATTCTACCACAGATACGCAGTATTTT. Its protein product is CASSVGPGDSTTDTQYF. The chain joins TRBV9 to TRBJ2-3; unclear D gene. Germline loops: CDR1 SGDLS, CDR2 YYNGEE. The CDR3 has 17 amino acids. Trimming shortened V by 2 bases and J by 2 bases, and 18 bases separated the two germline ends.

The gene calls are TRBV19 and TRBJ2-5, with 7 nucleotides matching TRBD1. CDR3 size: 16 residues. V lost 5 bases and J lost 1; bases outside the gene matches: 10. Per the germline V gene, CDR1 is LNHDA and CDR2 is SQIVND (reference sequence). CDR3: CASSVQGIGGQETQYF. CDR3 DNA: TGTGCCAGTAGTGTACAGGGGATTGGGGGCCAAGAGACCCAGTACTTC.

This clone was detected only a few times. This rearrangement joins TRBV7-3 to TRBJ1-1, with unresolved D. Germline CDR1 is SGHTA and CDR2 is FQGTGA. Trimming took off 5 bases at V and 8 bases at J, with 15 bases between the two ends. The CDR3 has 13 residues. For the CDR3, the DNA is TGTGCCAGCAGCGCGGATCCTGATCTGGAAGCTTTCTTT. It encodes CASSADPDLEAFF.